This T cell receptor (beta chain) was obtained from a study of blood T cell repertoires in COVID-19. Background on the study: The United States, Italy and Spain supplied acute and convalescent COVID-19 samples.

There are 15 residues in the CDR3. CDR1 SEHNR and CDR2 FQNEAQ come from the germline V gene (reference sequence). V lost 5 bases and J lost 8; bases outside the gene matches: 5. As handled by the study authors: Reference gene primer amplification in the assay estimated nucleated cell counts. The data were produced by immunoSEQ multiplex PCR, yet TCRdb's version contains in-frame clones alone and is incomplete. V and J calls and clone size follow that table, whereas D and trimming were derived from the DNA. Seen here are roughly 120,000 clones, around 90% observed once, and the top ten hold about 3.5%.

The chain employs TRBV7-9 and TRBJ2-1, with 14 positions matching TRBD2. The source material was peripheral blood. This TCR derives from a woman between 45 and 65 years old with acute or convalescent COVID-19. As DNA, the CDR3 is TGTGCCAGCAGCAGGGGACTAGCGGGAGCCTATGAGCAGTTCTTC. It encodes CASSRGLAGAYEQFF.